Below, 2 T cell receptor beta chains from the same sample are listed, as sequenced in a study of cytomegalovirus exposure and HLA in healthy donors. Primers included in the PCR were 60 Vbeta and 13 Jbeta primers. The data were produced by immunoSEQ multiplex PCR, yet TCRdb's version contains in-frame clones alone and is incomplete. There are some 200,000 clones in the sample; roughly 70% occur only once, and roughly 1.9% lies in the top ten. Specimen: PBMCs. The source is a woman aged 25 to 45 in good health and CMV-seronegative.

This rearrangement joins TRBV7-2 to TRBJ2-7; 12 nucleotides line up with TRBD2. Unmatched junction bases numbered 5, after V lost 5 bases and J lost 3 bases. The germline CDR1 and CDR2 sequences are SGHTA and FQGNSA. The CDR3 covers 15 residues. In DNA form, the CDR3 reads TGTGCCAGCAGCCCGGGACTAGCGGGCAGCTACGAGCAGTACTTC. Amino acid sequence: CASSPGLAGSYEQYF.

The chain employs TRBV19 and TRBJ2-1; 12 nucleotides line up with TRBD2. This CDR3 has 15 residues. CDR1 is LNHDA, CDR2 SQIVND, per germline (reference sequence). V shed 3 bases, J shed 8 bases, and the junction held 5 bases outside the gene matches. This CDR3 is CASSITSGRIDEQFF. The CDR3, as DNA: TGTGCCAGTAGTATCACTAGCGGGAGGATAGATGAGCAGTTCTTC.